These 3 T cell receptor beta chains were sequenced from one sample in a study of shared clonotypes between healthy human individuals. Method: immunoSEQ multiplex PCR; TCRdb's copy keeps in-frame clones and lacks some. Altogether some 2,400,000 clones are present, around 95% being singletons, with the ten largest covering around 0.13%. Sequences were obtained from naive CD4+ T cells sorted from blood. Subset described: CD45RA+ positively selected. The receptor set was obtained from a man between 18 and 35 years old in good health.

V and J are TRBV11-3 and TRBJ2-1; no firm D call. This CDR3 has 13 residues. Trimming took 3 bases from V and 6 from J, leaving 9 bases between them. The germline gives CDR1 SGHNT, CDR2 YENEEA. The CDR3 loop reads CASSFTRANEQFF. The DNA of the CDR3 is TGTGCCAGCAGCTTCACCCGGGCCAATGAGCAGTTCTTC.

The genes are TRBV7-9 and TRBJ1-6; no reliable D call. This CDR3 region has 14 residues. With 5 bases removed from V and 6 bases from J, the gap between germline ends came to 11 bases. In germline, CDR1 is SEHNR, CDR2 FQNEAQ (reference sequence). This chain's CDR3 is CASSLLASNSPLHF. CDR3 sequence (DNA): TGTGCCAGCAGCCTTCTAGCCTCTAATTCACCCCTCCACTTT. The full variable domain, its missing parts supplied by reference TRBV7-9 and TRBJ1-6, is DTGVSQNPRHKITKRGQNVTFRCDPISEHNRLYWYRQTLGQGPEFLTYFQNEAQLEKSRLLSDRFSAERPKGSFSTLEIQRTEQGDSAMYLCASSLLASNSPLHFGNGTRLTVT.

A remark on this clone: Within the sample, other DNA sequences also encode this same CDR3. This chain joins TRBV6-1 and TRBJ2-3; D is ambiguous. With 1 base removed from V and 4 bases from J, the gap between germline ends came to 9 bases. CDR3 size: 14 residues. Germline loops: CDR1 MNHNS, CDR2 SASEGT. CDR3 bases: TGTGCCAGCAGTGAAGGAACCGTCCCAGATACGCAGTATTTT. It codes for CASSEGTVPDTQYF.